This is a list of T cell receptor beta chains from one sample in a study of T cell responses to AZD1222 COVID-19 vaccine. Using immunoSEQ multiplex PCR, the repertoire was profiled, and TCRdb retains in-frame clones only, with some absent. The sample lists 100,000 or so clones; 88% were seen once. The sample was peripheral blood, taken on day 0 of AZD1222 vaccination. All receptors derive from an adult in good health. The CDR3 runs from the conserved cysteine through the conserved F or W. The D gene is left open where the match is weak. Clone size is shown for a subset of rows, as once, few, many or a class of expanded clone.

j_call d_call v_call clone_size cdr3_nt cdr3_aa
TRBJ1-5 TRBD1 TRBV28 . TGTGCCAGCAGTTTCAGGACAGGGAGGCAGCCCCAGCATTTT CASSFRTGRQPQHF
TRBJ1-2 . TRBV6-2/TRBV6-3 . TGTGCCAGCAGTTACAACTATGGCTACACCTTC CASSYNYGYTF
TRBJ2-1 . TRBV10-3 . TGTGCCATCAGTGAAGCCCCTCCAGTCAATGAGCAGTTCTTC CAISEAPPVNEQFF
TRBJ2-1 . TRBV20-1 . TGCAGTGCTAGGAGGAATGAGCAGTTCTTC CSARRNEQFF
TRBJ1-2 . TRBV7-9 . TGTGCCAGCAACCGGCGGGACCACTACACCTTC CASNRRDHYTF
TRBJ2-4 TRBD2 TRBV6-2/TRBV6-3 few TGTGCCAGCAGTTACGCGACTAGCGGAGCCAAAAACATTCAGTACTTC CASSYATSGAKNIQYF
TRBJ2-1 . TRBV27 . TGTGCCAGCAGTTTTTGGTTCAAGGGGGAAGGTGAGCAGTTCTTC CASSFWFKGEGEQFF
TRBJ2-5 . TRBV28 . TGTGCCAGCAGTTTTGGGTTGGGAGAGACCCAGTACTTC CASSFGLGETQYF
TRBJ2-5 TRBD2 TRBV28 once TGTGCCAGCAGCAACGCTAGCGGGAGGGGAAGAGAAGCCCAGTACTTC CASSNASGRGREAQYF
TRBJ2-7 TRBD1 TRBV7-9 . TGTGCCAGCAGCGGAGAGACCGGGACAGGTTTTCCCACCTACGAGCAGTACTTC CASSGETGTGFPTYEQYF
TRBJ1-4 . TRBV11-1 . TGTGCCAGCAGCGCAACAGGAGCAACTAATGAAAAACTGTTTTTT CASSATGATNEKLFF
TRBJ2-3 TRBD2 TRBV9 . TGTGCCAGCAGCGTAGGGGGACTAGCGGGAGGCACAGATACGCAGTATTTT CASSVGGLAGGTDTQYF
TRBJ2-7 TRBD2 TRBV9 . TGTGCCAGCAGCGTAGTTGCTAGCGGATATAACGAGCAGTACTTC CASSVVASGYNEQYF
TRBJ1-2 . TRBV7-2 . TGTGCCAGCAGCTCCTACCCACTATATGGCTACACCTTC CASSSYPLYGYTF
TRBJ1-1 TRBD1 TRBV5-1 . TGCGCCAGCAGCTTGGTCACAGGGGATCACACTGAAGCTTTCTTT CASSLVTGDHTEAFF
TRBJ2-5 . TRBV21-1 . TGTGCCAGCAGCATTAGGTTCGGGGAGACCCAGTACTTC CASSIRFGETQYF
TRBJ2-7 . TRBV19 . TGTGCCAGTAGTAGGGCTAGCGACTCCTACGAGCAGTACTTC CASSRASDSYEQYF
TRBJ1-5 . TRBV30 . TGTGCCTGGAGTGTGACTAGCAATCAGCCCCAGCATTTT CAWSVTSNQPQHF
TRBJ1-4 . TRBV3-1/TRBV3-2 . TGTGCCAGCAGCCGCGGGACAACTAATGAAAAACTGTTTTTT CASSRGTTNEKLFF
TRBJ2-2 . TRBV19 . TGTGCCAGTGGAGTCCTTCTTCCACCTCGGCGGAACACCGGGGAGCTGTTTTTT CASGVLLPPRRNTGELFF
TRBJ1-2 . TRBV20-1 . TGCAGTGCTACCCCGGGTCCCGGCTACACCTTC CSATPGPGYTF
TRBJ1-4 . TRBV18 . TGTGCCAGCTCACCAGGGACATATGATGAAAAACTGTTTTTT CASSPGTYDEKLFF
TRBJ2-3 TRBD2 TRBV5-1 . TGCGCCAGCAGCTTGGGGACTAGCGGGAGGACAAGCACAGATACGCAGTATTTT CASSLGTSGRTSTDTQYF
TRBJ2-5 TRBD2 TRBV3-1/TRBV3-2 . TGTGCCAGCAGCCAACGAGCGGGAGGGCCTCTAGAGACCCAGTACTTC CASSQRAGGPLETQYF
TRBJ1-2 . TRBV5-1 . TGCGCCAGCAGCTTGGAAGGCACCGTGGGGTGGTATGGCTACACCTTC CASSLEGTVGWYGYTF
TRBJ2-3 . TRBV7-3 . TGTGCCAGCAGCTTAAATGGAGGGGGGACAGATACGCAGTATTTT CASSLNGGGTDTQYF
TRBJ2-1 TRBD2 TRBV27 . TGTGCCAGCAGTTTACGACTAGCGGGAGGGAAGGACAATGAGCAGTTCTTC CASSLRLAGGKDNEQFF
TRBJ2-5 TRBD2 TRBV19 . TGTGCCAGTACCCCCCGGGCCGGGACTAGCGGAAAAGAGACCCAGTACTTC CASTPRAGTSGKETQYF
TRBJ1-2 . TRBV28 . TGTGCCAGCAGCACCCGGGACTCCTATGGCTACACCTTC CASSTRDSYGYTF
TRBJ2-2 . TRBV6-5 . TGTGCCAGCGGCCCGCCAGGGTTAGGGGAGCTGTTTTTT CASGPPGLGELFF
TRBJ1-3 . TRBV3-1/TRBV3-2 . TGTGCCAGCAGCCCCGTGGGCAGAAGCTCTGGAAACACCATATATTTT CASSPVGRSSGNTIYF
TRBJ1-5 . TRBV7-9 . TGTGCCAGCAGCCAGGGTTTTCAGCCCCAGCATTTT CASSQGFQPQHF
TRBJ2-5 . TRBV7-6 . TGTGCCAGCAGCGAGGCGGGAGAGACCCAGTACTTC CASSEAGETQYF
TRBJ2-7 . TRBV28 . TGTGCCAGCAGCAGACCGTCTCTGAAATACGAGCAGTACTTC CASSRPSLKYEQYF
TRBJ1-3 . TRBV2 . TGTGCCAGCAGTTCAAGACGGAGCTCTGGAAACACCATATATTTT CASSSRRSSGNTIYF
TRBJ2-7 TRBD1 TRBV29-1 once TGCAGCGTGGTACAGGGGGGCTCCTGGGAGCAGTACTTC CSVVQGGSWEQYF
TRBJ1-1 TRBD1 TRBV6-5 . TGTGCCAGCAGTTTGACAGGGAGGTACACTGAAGCTTTCTTT CASSLTGRYTEAFF
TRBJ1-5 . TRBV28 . TGTGCCAGCTCGACCGGGACATCCTTTAGCAATCAGCCCCAGCATTTT CASSTGTSFSNQPQHF
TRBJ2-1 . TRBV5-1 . TGCGCCAGTAAAAGATCGAATGAGCAGTTCTTC CASKRSNEQFF
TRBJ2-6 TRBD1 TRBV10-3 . TGTGCCATCGGGTCCCGGGACAGGGTCTCTGGGGCCAACGTCCTGACTTTC CAIGSRDRVSGANVLTF
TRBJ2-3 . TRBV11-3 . TGTGCCAGCAGCTTGGCCACAGATACGCAGTATTTT CASSLATDTQYF
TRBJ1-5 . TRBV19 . TGTGCCAGTAGTTCGACAGGTGGCAATCAGCCCCAGCATTTT CASSSTGGNQPQHF
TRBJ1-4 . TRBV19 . TGTGCCAGTAGTATCCAGGCATCGCTATATGAAAAACTGTTTTTT CASSIQASLYEKLFF
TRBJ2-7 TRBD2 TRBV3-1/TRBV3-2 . TGTGCCAGCAGTAGGCGGGAGGGGTACGAGCAGTACTTC CASSRREGYEQYF
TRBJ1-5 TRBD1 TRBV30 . TGTGCCTGGAGTACCCGCAGACAGGGAAGCAATCAGCCCCAGCATTTT CAWSTRRQGSNQPQHF